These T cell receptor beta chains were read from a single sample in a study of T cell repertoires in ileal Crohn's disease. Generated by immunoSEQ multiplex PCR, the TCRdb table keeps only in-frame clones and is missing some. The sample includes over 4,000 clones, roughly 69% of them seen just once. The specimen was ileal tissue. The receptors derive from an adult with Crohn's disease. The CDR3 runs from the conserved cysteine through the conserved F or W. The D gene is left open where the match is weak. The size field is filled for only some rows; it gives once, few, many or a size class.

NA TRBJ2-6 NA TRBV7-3 CASSFSPGSGANVLTF TGTGCCAGCAGCTTCTCCCCCGGCTCTGGGGCCAACGTCCTGACTTTC
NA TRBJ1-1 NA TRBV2 CASSDERETEAFF TGTGCCAGCAGTGACGAGCGGGAAACTGAAGCTTTCTTT
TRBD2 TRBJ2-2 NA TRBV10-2 CASRHGLAGTNTGELFF TGCGCCAGCAGACACGGACTAGCGGGGACGAACACCGGGGAGCTGTTTTTT
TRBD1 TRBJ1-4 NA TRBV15 CATSRGEGGVEKLFF TGTGCCACCAGCAGAGGGGAAGGGGGCGTTGAAAAACTGTTTTTT
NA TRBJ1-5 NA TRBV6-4 CASSDSAGGNQPQHF TGTGCCAGCAGTGACTCGGCAGGGGGCAATCAGCCCCAGCATTTT
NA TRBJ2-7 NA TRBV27 CASSATGPREQYF TGTGCCAGCAGTGCGACAGGCCCTCGGGAGCAGTACTTC
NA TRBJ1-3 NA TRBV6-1 CASSDGGAGNTIYF TGTGCCAGCAGCGACGGCGGCGCAGGAAACACCATATATTTT
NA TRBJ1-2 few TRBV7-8 CASSLNRDRYGYTF TGTGCCAGCAGCTTAAACAGGGATCGCTATGGCTACACCTTC
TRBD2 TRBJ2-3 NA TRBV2 CASILLAGSTDTQYF TGTGCCAGCATCTTGCTAGCGGGGAGCACAGATACGCAGTATTTT
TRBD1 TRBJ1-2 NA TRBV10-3 CAISEGQVANYGYTF TGTGCCATCAGTGAGGGACAGGTGGCAAACTATGGCTACACCTTC
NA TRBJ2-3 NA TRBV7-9 CASSLYVGGATDTQYF TGTGCCAGCAGCTTATATGTGGGGGGAGCCACAGATACGCAGTATTTT
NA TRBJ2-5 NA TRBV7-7 CASSLHGVAETQYF TGTGCCAGCAGCTTGCATGGAGTAGCGGAGACCCAGTACTTC
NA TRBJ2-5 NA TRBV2 CASSERQGGTQYF TGTGCCAGCAGTGAAAGGCAGGGCGGGACCCAGTACTTC
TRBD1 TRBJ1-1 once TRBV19 CASTDRGQGNTEAFF TGTGCCAGTACCGACAGGGGGCAAGGGAACACTGAAGCTTTCTTT
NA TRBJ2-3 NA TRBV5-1 CASSLATTGITDTQYF TGCGCCAGCAGCTTGGCGACGACAGGAATCACAGATACGCAGTATTTT
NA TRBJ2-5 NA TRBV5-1 CASSLEAGRETQYF TGCGCCAGCAGCTTGGAAGCCGGTAGAGAGACCCAGTACTTC
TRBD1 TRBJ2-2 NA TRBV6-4 CASSDGQGAGELFF TGTGCCAGCAGTGACGGACAGGGGGCCGGGGAGCTGTTTTTT
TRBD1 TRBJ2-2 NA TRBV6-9 CASGLDRGRTGELFF TGTGCCAGCGGTTTAGACAGGGGGCGGACCGGGGAGCTGTTTTTT
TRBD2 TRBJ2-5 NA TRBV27 CASSFTTSASRETQYF TGTGCCAGCAGTTTTACGACTAGCGCTTCGAGGGAGACCCAGTACTTC
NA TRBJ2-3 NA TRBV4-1 CASSRSFRETSTDTQYF TGCGCCAGCAGCCGCAGTTTCCGAGAGACTAGCACAGATACGCAGTATTTT
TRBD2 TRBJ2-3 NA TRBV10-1 CASSGVKRGRRDTQYF TGCGCCAGCAGTGGTGTGAAGCGGGGTAGAAGAGATACGCAGTATTTT
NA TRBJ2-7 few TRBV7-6 CASSLGDEGPYEQYF TGTGCCAGCAGCCTCGGGGATGAGGGTCCCTACGAGCAGTACTTC
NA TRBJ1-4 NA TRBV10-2 CASSEAGQGEKLFF TGCGCCAGCAGTGAGGCAGGGCAGGGAGAAAAACTGTTTTTT
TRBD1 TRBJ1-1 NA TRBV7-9 CASSLDLNRGNTEAFF TGTGCCAGCAGCTTAGATCTAAACAGGGGCAACACTGAAGCTTTCTTT
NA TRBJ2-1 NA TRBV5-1 CASRELGYEQFF TGCGCCAGCAGGGAGTTGGGTTATGAGCAGTTCTTC
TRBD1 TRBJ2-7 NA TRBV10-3 CAISDWRTGGQAAYEQYF TGTGCCATCAGTGACTGGAGGACAGGGGGTCAAGCGGCCTACGAGCAGTACTTC